The rows below give T cell receptor beta chains drawn from one sample of a study of blood T cell repertoires in COVID-19. The method was immunoSEQ multiplex PCR; TCRdb's version includes in-frame clones alone and lacks a portion of them. The data contain 140,000 to 150,000 clones, 81% of them singletons. Sample: peripheral blood. Receptors were obtained from a human donor with acute or convalescent COVID-19. The donor label of this sample is uncertain. CDR3s include the opening cysteine and the closing phenylalanine or tryptophan. D genes are given only for firm matches. Clone size is not always given. Where it is, it says once, few, many or a class for expanded clones.

CDR3 length: 14; clone size: -; D gene: TRBD1; V gene: TRBV9; J gene: TRBJ1-3; CDR3 protein: CASSRQGGGNTIYF; CDR3 DNA: TGTGCCAGCAGCCGACAGGGAGGTGGAAACACCATATATTTT
CDR3 length: 13; clone size: -; D gene: -; V gene: TRBV6-6; J gene: TRBJ1-1; CDR3 protein: CASSWGVGTEAFF; CDR3 DNA: TGTGCCAGCAGTTGGGGGGTCGGCACTGAAGCTTTCTTT
CDR3 length: 15; clone size: -; D gene: TRBD2; V gene: TRBV19; J gene: TRBJ2-2; CDR3 protein: CASRFFGGVPGELFF; CDR3 DNA: TGTGCCAGTAGATTTTTTGGGGGGGTTCCCGGGGAGCTGTTTTTT
CDR3 length: 13; clone size: -; D gene: -; V gene: TRBV11-1; J gene: TRBJ2-2; CDR3 protein: CASSHPRDGELFF; CDR3 DNA: TGTGCCAGCAGCCACCCCAGGGACGGGGAGCTGTTTTTT
CDR3 length: 13; clone size: -; D gene: -; V gene: TRBV19; J gene: TRBJ1-1; CDR3 protein: CASKPQGSTEAFF; CDR3 DNA: TGTGCCAGTAAACCCCAGGGTTCCACTGAAGCTTTCTTT
CDR3 length: 14; clone size: -; D gene: -; V gene: TRBV24-1; J gene: TRBJ2-2; CDR3 protein: CATSVGGASGELFF; CDR3 DNA: TGTGCCACCAGTGTAGGGGGAGCGTCGGGGGAGCTGTTTTTT
CDR3 length: 13; clone size: -; D gene: -; V gene: TRBV11-1; J gene: TRBJ2-2; CDR3 protein: CASRRGNTGELFF; CDR3 DNA: TGTGCCAGCAGAAGAGGGAATACCGGGGAGCTGTTTTTT
CDR3 length: 16; clone size: few; D gene: TRBD1; V gene: TRBV6-6; J gene: TRBJ2-2; CDR3 protein: CASSVTGTVDTGELFF; CDR3 DNA: TGTGCCAGCAGTGTAACCGGGACAGTCGACACCGGGGAGCTGTTTTTT
CDR3 length: 12; clone size: -; D gene: -; V gene: TRBV29-1; J gene: TRBJ2-1; CDR3 protein: CSAGRIGDEQFF; CDR3 DNA: TGCAGCGCCGGGCGGATAGGGGATGAGCAGTTCTTC
CDR3 length: 16; clone size: once; D gene: TRBD1; V gene: TRBV7-6; J gene: TRBJ1-6; CDR3 protein: CASSLAPGTANSPLHF; CDR3 DNA: TGTGCCAGCAGCTTAGCTCCCGGGACAGCTAATTCACCCCTCCACTTT
CDR3 length: 13; clone size: -; D gene: TRBD1; V gene: TRBV2; J gene: TRBJ1-6; CDR3 protein: CASRNRGNSPLHF; CDR3 DNA: TGTGCCAGCAGGAACAGGGGAAATTCACCCCTCCACTTT
CDR3 length: 13; clone size: -; D gene: -; V gene: TRBV2; J gene: TRBJ1-1; CDR3 protein: CASSVQGKTEAFF; CDR3 DNA: TGTGCCAGCAGTGTACAGGGAAAAACTGAAGCTTTCTTT
CDR3 length: 16; clone size: -; D gene: TRBD1; V gene: TRBV4-1; J gene: TRBJ2-1; CDR3 protein: CASTLLEGQLGVEQFF; CDR3 DNA: TGCGCCAGCACCCTCCTAGAGGGACAGCTCGGGGTGGAGCAGTTCTTC
CDR3 length: 14; clone size: -; D gene: -; V gene: TRBV11-2; J gene: TRBJ1-4; CDR3 protein: CASSSRLNNEKLFF; CDR3 DNA: TGTGCCAGCAGCTCTAGACTGAATAATGAAAAACTGTTTTTT
CDR3 length: 16; clone size: few; D gene: TRBD2; V gene: TRBV3-1/TRBV3-2; J gene: TRBJ2-7; CDR3 protein: CASSPGGTSGAYEQYF; CDR3 DNA: TGTGCCAGCAGCCCTGGTGGGACTAGCGGTGCCTACGAGCAGTACTTC
CDR3 length: 16; clone size: -; D gene: TRBD1; V gene: TRBV4-1; J gene: TRBJ2-2; CDR3 protein: CASSQDNRGHTGELFF; CDR3 DNA: TGCGCCAGCAGCCAAGATAACAGGGGGCACACCGGGGAGCTGTTTTTT
CDR3 length: 14; clone size: -; D gene: TRBD1; V gene: TRBV2; J gene: TRBJ1-1; CDR3 protein: CASSARTGGTEAFF; CDR3 DNA: TGTGCCAGCAGTGCGCGGACAGGGGGCACTGAAGCTTTCTTT
CDR3 length: 15; clone size: few; D gene: TRBD1; V gene: TRBV2; J gene: TRBJ1-2; CDR3 protein: CASSLQGAVNYGYTF; CDR3 DNA: TGTGCCAGCAGCCTCCAGGGGGCTGTAAACTATGGCTACACCTTC
CDR3 length: 15; clone size: -; D gene: TRBD2; V gene: TRBV11-2; J gene: TRBJ2-3; CDR3 protein: CASNPTSGSTDTQYF; CDR3 DNA: TGTGCCAGCAACCCAACTAGCGGAAGCACAGATACGCAGTATTTT
CDR3 length: 14; clone size: -; D gene: TRBD2; V gene: TRBV2; J gene: TRBJ2-2; CDR3 protein: CASRVGRGTGELFF; CDR3 DNA: TGTGCCAGCAGGGTCGGGAGGGGCACCGGGGAGCTGTTTTTT
CDR3 length: 15; clone size: -; D gene: TRBD2; V gene: TRBV5-1; J gene: TRBJ2-2; CDR3 protein: CASSRLAGDTGELFF; CDR3 DNA: TGCGCCAGCAGCCGGCTGGCGGGGGACACCGGGGAGCTGTTTTTT
CDR3 length: 13; clone size: -; D gene: -; V gene: TRBV2; J gene: TRBJ1-5; CDR3 protein: CASSWGGNQPQHF; CDR3 DNA: TGTGCCAGCAGCTGGGGGGGAAATCAGCCCCAGCATTTT
CDR3 length: 16; clone size: -; D gene: -; V gene: TRBV3-1/TRBV3-2; J gene: TRBJ2-7; CDR3 protein: CASSQDKRGIFYEQYF; CDR3 DNA: TGTGCCAGCAGCCAAGATAAACGGGGGATTTTTTACGAGCAGTACTTC
CDR3 length: 12; clone size: -; D gene: -; V gene: TRBV5-6; J gene: TRBJ1-1; CDR3 protein: CASSRPRGEAFF; CDR3 DNA: TGTGCCAGCAGCAGGCCCCGAGGCGAAGCTTTCTTT
CDR3 length: 15; clone size: -; D gene: TRBD1; V gene: TRBV7-2; J gene: TRBJ1-2; CDR3 protein: CASSPYRGPNYGYTF; CDR3 DNA: TGTGCCAGCAGCCCCTACAGGGGGCCTAACTATGGCTACACCTTC
CDR3 length: 12; clone size: once; D gene: -; V gene: TRBV29-1; J gene: TRBJ2-5; CDR3 protein: CSAGRGTETQYF; CDR3 DNA: TGCAGCGCGGGAAGGGGTACGGAGACCCAGTACTTC
CDR3 length: 11; clone size: -; D gene: -; V gene: TRBV10-3; J gene: TRBJ2-2; CDR3 protein: CAISDLGELFF; CDR3 DNA: TGTGCCATCAGTGACCTTGGGGAGCTGTTTTTT
CDR3 length: 11; clone size: -; D gene: -; V gene: TRBV5-1; J gene: TRBJ1-2; CDR3 protein: CASSFGYGYTF; CDR3 DNA: TGCGCCAGCAGCTTCGGGTATGGCTACACCTTC
CDR3 length: 15; clone size: -; D gene: -; V gene: TRBV7-9; J gene: TRBJ1-5; CDR3 protein: CASSPDRNSNQPQHF; CDR3 DNA: TGTGCCAGCAGCCCCGACAGAAATAGCAATCAGCCCCAGCATTTT
CDR3 length: 17; clone size: few; D gene: TRBD1; V gene: TRBV15; J gene: TRBJ1-1; CDR3 protein: CATSTDRGPVSRTEAFF; CDR3 DNA: TGTGCCACCAGCACAGACAGGGGGCCAGTGTCGAGAACTGAAGCTTTCTTT
CDR3 length: 15; clone size: -; D gene: -; V gene: TRBV27; J gene: TRBJ1-1; CDR3 protein: CASSTRAYQNTEAFF; CDR3 DNA: TGTGCCAGCAGTACCAGGGCCTATCAGAACACTGAAGCTTTCTTT
CDR3 length: 16; clone size: -; D gene: -; V gene: TRBV2; J gene: TRBJ2-1; CDR3 protein: CASSPKAMSSYNEQFF; CDR3 DNA: TGTGCCAGCAGCCCGAAAGCCATGAGCTCCTACAATGAGCAGTTCTTC
CDR3 length: 14; clone size: -; D gene: TRBD1; V gene: TRBV6-5; J gene: TRBJ1-1; CDR3 protein: CASSWGQLNTEAFF; CDR3 DNA: TGTGCCAGCAGTTGGGGACAGTTAAACACTGAAGCTTTCTTT
CDR3 length: 16; clone size: -; D gene: -; V gene: TRBV5-6; J gene: TRBJ1-2; CDR3 protein: CASSPPGGESNYGYTF; CDR3 DNA: TGTGCCAGCAGCCCTCCGGGCGGGGAGAGCAACTATGGCTACACCTTC
CDR3 length: 15; clone size: once; D gene: TRBD1; V gene: TRBV29-1; J gene: TRBJ1-2; CDR3 protein: CSVEAGGGGGRGYTF; CDR3 DNA: TGCAGCGTTGAAGCCGGCGGAGGGGGCGGAAGAGGCTACACCTTC
CDR3 length: 11; clone size: -; D gene: -; V gene: TRBV20-1; J gene: TRBJ2-5; CDR3 protein: CSAQFWETQYF; CDR3 DNA: TGCAGTGCCCAGTTTTGGGAGACCCAGTACTTC
CDR3 length: 15; clone size: -; D gene: TRBD1; V gene: TRBV19; J gene: TRBJ1-5; CDR3 protein: CASSRTGLSNQPQHF; CDR3 DNA: TGTGCCAGTAGCAGGACAGGGCTGAGCAATCAGCCCCAGCATTTT
CDR3 length: 15; clone size: -; D gene: -; V gene: TRBV2; J gene: TRBJ1-5; CDR3 protein: CASSEGSLSNQPQHF; CDR3 DNA: TGTGCCAGCAGTGAAGGGTCCCTAAGCAATCAGCCCCAGCATTTT
CDR3 length: 15; clone size: -; D gene: TRBD1; V gene: TRBV15; J gene: TRBJ2-4; CDR3 protein: CATSGPRGSSDIQYF; CDR3 DNA: TGTGCCACCAGCGGACCCAGGGGGTCTTCGGACATTCAGTACTTC
CDR3 length: 16; clone size: -; D gene: -; V gene: TRBV7-2; J gene: TRBJ1-6; CDR3 protein: CASSLASLSYNSPLHF; CDR3 DNA: TGTGCCAGCAGCTTAGCCAGTCTCTCCTATAATTCACCCCTCCACTTT
CDR3 length: 15; clone size: -; D gene: -; V gene: TRBV2; J gene: TRBJ2-2; CDR3 protein: CASSEGGLNTGELFF; CDR3 DNA: TGTGCCAGCAGTGAAGGGGGACTGAACACCGGGGAGCTGTTTTTT
CDR3 length: 16; clone size: -; D gene: TRBD2; V gene: TRBV6-5; J gene: TRBJ2-2; CDR3 protein: CASSYFVGGANGELFF; CDR3 DNA: TGTGCCAGCAGTTACTTCGTCGGGGGGGCTAACGGGGAGCTGTTTTTT
CDR3 length: 13; clone size: -; D gene: TRBD1; V gene: TRBV6-5; J gene: TRBJ1-5; CDR3 protein: CASSPTGVWPQHF; CDR3 DNA: TGTGCCAGCAGTCCGACAGGGGTTTGGCCCCAGCATTTT
CDR3 length: 13; clone size: once; D gene: TRBD1; V gene: TRBV28; J gene: TRBJ2-5; CDR3 protein: CASSPTGGETQYF; CDR3 DNA: TGTGCCAGCAGCCCTACAGGGGGAGAGACCCAGTACTTC
CDR3 length: 12; clone size: -; D gene: -; V gene: TRBV29-1; J gene: TRBJ1-1; CDR3 protein: CSVSQRATEAFF; CDR3 DNA: TGCAGCGTCTCCCAGAGGGCAACTGAAGCTTTCTTT
CDR3 length: 14; clone size: -; D gene: TRBD1; V gene: TRBV19; J gene: TRBJ1-2; CDR3 protein: CASSEGTATYGYTF; CDR3 DNA: TGTGCCAGTAGCGAAGGGACAGCAACTTATGGCTACACCTTC
CDR3 length: 14; clone size: -; D gene: -; V gene: TRBV30; J gene: TRBJ2-1; CDR3 protein: CAWGYALLENEQFF; CDR3 DNA: TGTGCCTGGGGTTACGCCTTATTAGAAAATGAGCAGTTCTTC
CDR3 length: 12; clone size: -; D gene: -; V gene: TRBV15; J gene: TRBJ1-2; CDR3 protein: CATSSGNYGYTF; CDR3 DNA: TGTGCCACCAGCTCCGGGAACTATGGCTACACCTTC
CDR3 length: 15; clone size: -; D gene: TRBD1; V gene: TRBV5-5; J gene: TRBJ1-1; CDR3 protein: CASSLRQGFNTEAFF; CDR3 DNA: TGTGCCAGCAGCCTCCGACAGGGATTTAACACTGAAGCTTTCTTT
CDR3 length: 13; clone size: -; D gene: -; V gene: TRBV6-6; J gene: TRBJ1-2; CDR3 protein: CAILKGGHYGYTF; CDR3 DNA: TGTGCCATCCTGAAGGGAGGGCACTATGGCTACACCTTC
CDR3 length: 14; clone size: -; D gene: TRBD1; V gene: TRBV7-9; J gene: TRBJ1-4; CDR3 protein: CASSPRQGGEKLFF; CDR3 DNA: TGTGCCAGCAGCCCACGACAGGGGGGGGAAAAACTGTTTTTT
CDR3 length: 14; clone size: -; D gene: TRBD1; V gene: TRBV10-3; J gene: TRBJ2-7; CDR3 protein: CAISAGTGLGEQYF; CDR3 DNA: TGTGCCATCAGCGCCGGGACAGGGTTGGGCGAGCAGTACTTC
CDR3 length: 15; clone size: -; D gene: -; V gene: TRBV5-5; J gene: TRBJ1-6; CDR3 protein: CASSLKGVGNSPLHF; CDR3 DNA: TGTGCCAGCAGCTTGAAAGGGGTTGGGAATTCACCCCTCCACTTT
CDR3 length: 14; clone size: once; D gene: -; V gene: TRBV19; J gene: TRBJ1-2; CDR3 protein: CASSPSPSNYGYTF; CDR3 DNA: TGTGCCAGTAGTCCGAGTCCCTCTAACTATGGCTACACCTTC